The 9 T cell receptor beta chains listed next were all sequenced from one sample in a study of tissue T cells after allogeneic stem cell transplantation. Time point described: mouse harvest day 14 after allogeneic transplant. Mouse grafts combined 10^7 T-cell-depleted bone marrow cells with 10^6 splenic CD5+ T cells. Here immunoSEQ multiplex PCR was the method, and the copy in TCRdb shows in-frame clones only, minus some. Among several hundred clones listed, roughly 52% were seen once. Material for sequencing was liver tissue. The receptors originated from a female BALB/c mouse given C57BL/6 T cells with graft-versus-host disease after an allogeneic hematopoietic cell transplant.

Note on this clone: The gene symbols are mouse symbols. The read falls 1 residue short of the CDR3 end, and the missing part is taken from the germline J gene. This sequence joins TRBV15 and TRBJ1-2; the D gene is possibly TRBD1 (6 bases). CDR1 is SGHND, CDR2 FRSKSL, per germline. V was trimmed by 1 base and J by 2 bases, leaving 8 bases between them. The CDR3 has 14 residues. CDR3 bases read: TGTGCCAGCAGTTTAGGGGGGCCGAACTCCGACTACACC. Translating it yields CASSLGGPNSDYT. Given in full, the CDR3 is CASSLGGPNSDYTF.

There are a few counts of this clone. Germline and genes here are mouse. This specimen includes other DNA sequences encoding the same CDR3. The CDR3 region is CASSFGTANTEVFF. The part of the CDR3 DNA that was read is TGTGCCAGCAGCTTCGGGACGGCAAACACAGAAGTCTTC. V gene TRBV3 combines with J gene TRBJ1-1; D possibly corresponds to TRBD1 (5 bases). Coverage ceases 1 residue before the CDR3 finishes, and the germline J gene fills in the end. This CDR3 has 14 amino acids. From germline, CDR1 is SNHLY and CDR2 FYNGKV (reference sequence). V was pared by 3 bases and J by 0 bases, with 8 bases between.

Concerning this clone: Gene names denote mouse genes. The CDR3 end is not reached by the read, which stops 1 residue before it; the germline J gene fills it in. This chain connects TRBV3 to TRBJ2-5; no reliable D call. CDR1 is SNHLY, CDR2 FYNGKV, per germline (reference sequence). The CDR3 has 13 amino acids. Trimming cost V 3 bases and J 0 bases, with 4 bases left between them. The sequenced part of the CDR3 DNA is TGTGCCAGCAGCTTCAATAACCAAGACACCCAGTAC. Its translation is CASSFNNQDTQY. The full CDR3 is CASSFNNQDTQYF. Full variable domain (outside the CDR3, taken from reference TRBV3 and TRBJ2-5): GPKVLQIPSHQIIDMGQMVTLNCDPVSNHLYFYWYKQILGQQMEFLVNFYNGKVMEKSKLFKDQFSVERPDGSYFTLKIQPTALEDSAVYFCASSFNNQDTQYFGPGTRLLVL.

This clone rates as hyperexpanded. All gene names here are mouse names. The CDR3: CASSLRLGSSYEQYF. The sequenced CDR3 bases are TGTGCCAGCAGCCTACGACTGGGGAGCTCCTATGAACAGTAC. The J gene is TRBJ2-7, the V gene TRBV3; 8 bases agree with TRBD2. The read ends 1 residue before the CDR3 terminus; that terminus is restored from the germline J gene. V lost 5 bases, J lost 0 bases, and 6 bases stayed unmatched. CDR1 is SNHLY, CDR2 FYNGKV, per germline (reference sequence). The CDR3 totals 15 residues.

Of note for this clone: Gene names denote mouse genes. The read ends 1 residue early relative to the CDR3; the germline J gene fills the gap. V is TRBV13-1 and J is TRBJ2-7; 10 nucleotides align to TRBD2. The CDR3 loop spans 15 amino acids. V was pared by 4 bases and J by 3 bases, with 7 bases of the junction left unmatched. Germline CDR1 NSHNY, CDR2 SYGAGN. CDR3 bases read: TGTGCCAGCAGTAATGTCGGGACTGGGGACTATGAACAGTAC. This translates into CASSNVGTGDYEQY. The full CDR3 reads CASSNVGTGDYEQYF.

In this sample, this clone turned up a few times. The genes are named according to mouse. The observed sequence ends 1 residue before the CDR3 terminus, with the missing tail filled in from the germline J gene. The rearrangement joins TRBV23 to TRBJ1-3; the table's TRBD1 call for D was not verified on the DNA. The CDR3 covers 13 residues. CDR1 and CDR2 (germline): KGHTA, FQNQQP. CDR3 sequence reads: CSSIPNSGNTLYF. The CDR3 bases that were read are TGCTCCAGCATCCCAAATTCTGGAAATACGCTCTAT.

By share, this clone ranks as hyperexpanded. Genes and germline are mouse. The CDR3 loop reads CASSPTGFNQDTQYF. Partial CDR3 DNA: TGTGCTAGCAGTCCCACAGGGTTTAACCAAGACACCCAGTAC. The chain joins TRBV29 to TRBJ2-5, with D possibly matching TRBD1 (6 bases). With the read ending 1 residue before the CDR3 end, the germline J gene is used to fill in that end. Germline V gene sequence: CDR1 MSHET, CDR2 SYDVDS. The CDR3 is 15 amino acids. The V end was cut by 5 bases, the J end by 0 bases, with 12 bases between.

Notes on this clone: Gene names are mouse gene names. The read comes to an end 1 residue before the CDR3 does, leaving the germline J gene to fill in the end. The chain uses TRBV12-1 and TRBJ2-7, with TRBD2 as a possible D gene (5 bases). The CDR3 totals 13 residues. V was cut by 6 bases and J by 0 bases, with 11 bases left in between. Germline V lookup: CDR1 SGHSN, CDR2 HYEKVE. The chain's CDR3 is CASHLWVSYEQYF. Partial CDR3 DNA: TGTGCCAGCCATCTCTGGGTCTCCTATGAACAGTAC.

Of note for this clone: Each gene name is a mouse one. The missing CDR3 end, 1 residue past where the read stops, is filled in from the germline J gene. The chain links TRBV23 to TRBJ1-1; TRBD1, the table's D call, lacks a check against the DNA. Germline CDR1 reads KGHTA; CDR2 reads FQNQQP. The CDR3 runs 15 residues. The CDR3 DNA, read in part, is TGCTCCAGCAGTCAATCCCCAGGGGGAAACACAGAAGTCTTC. Translated, it gives CSSSQSPGGNTEVF. Given in full, the CDR3 is CSSSQSPGGNTEVFF. The full variable domain, with the rest looked up from reference TRBV23 and TRBJ1-1, is DAAVTQKPRYLIKMKGQEAEMKCIPEKGHTAVFWYQQKQSKELKFLIYFQNQQPLDQIDMVKERFSAVCPSSSLCSLGIRTCEAEDSALYLCSSSQSPGGNTEVFFGKGTRLTVV.